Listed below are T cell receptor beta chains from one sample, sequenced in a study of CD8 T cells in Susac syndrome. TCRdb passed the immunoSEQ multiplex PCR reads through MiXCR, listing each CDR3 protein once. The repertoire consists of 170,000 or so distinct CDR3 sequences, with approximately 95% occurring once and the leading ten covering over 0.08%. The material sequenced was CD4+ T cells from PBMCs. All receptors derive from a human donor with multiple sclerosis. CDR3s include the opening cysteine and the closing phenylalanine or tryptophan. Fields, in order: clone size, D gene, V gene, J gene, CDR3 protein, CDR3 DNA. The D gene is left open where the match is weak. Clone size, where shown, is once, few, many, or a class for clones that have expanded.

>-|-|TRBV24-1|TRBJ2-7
CARGVYEQYF
TGTGCCCGGGGAGTCTACGAGCAGTACTTC
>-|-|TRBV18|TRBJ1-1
CASSPFSPGTSNTEAFF
TGTGCCAGCTCACCTTTTTCCCCAGGGACTAGCAACACTGAAGCTTTCTTT
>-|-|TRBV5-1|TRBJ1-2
CASTMSGVGYTF
TGCGCCAGCACCATGAGCGGGGTAGGCTACACCTTC
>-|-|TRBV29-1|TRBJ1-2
CSVEGHFKNGYTF
TGCAGCGTTGAGGGGCATTTCAAGAATGGCTACACCTTC
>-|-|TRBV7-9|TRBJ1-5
CASQGGGSSNQPQHF
TGTGCCAGCCAAGGGGGTGGATCTAGCAATCAGCCCCAGCATTTT
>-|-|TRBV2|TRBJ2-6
CASSPDTGDVLTF
TGTGCCAGCAGCCCGGACACGGGCGACGTCCTGACTTTC
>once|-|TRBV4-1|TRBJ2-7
CASSPLAGFSYEQYF
TGCGCCAGCAGCCCCCTAGCAGGTTTCTCCTACGAGCAGTACTTC
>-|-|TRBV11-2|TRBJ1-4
CASSLLTLKTIRIPYEKLFF
TGTGCCAGCAGCTTACTGACCCTCAAGACCATCCGGATCCCATACGAAAAACTGTTTTTT
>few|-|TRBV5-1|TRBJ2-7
CASSLGQIYEQYF
TGCGCCAGCAGCTTGGGACAGATCTACGAGCAGTACTTC
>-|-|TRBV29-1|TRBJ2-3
CSVERADLADTQYF
TGCAGCGTTGAAAGGGCAGATCTTGCAGATACGCAGTATTTT
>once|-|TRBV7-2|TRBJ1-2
CASSLAIPPLGRGYGYTF
TGTGCCAGCAGCTTAGCGATCCCCCCATTAGGCAGGGGCTATGGCTACACCTTC
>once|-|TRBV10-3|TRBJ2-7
CAISEGRGPYEQYF
TGTGCCATCAGTGAGGGGCGGGGACCCTACGAGCAGTACTTC
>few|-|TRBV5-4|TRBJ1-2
CASSLREQAHGYTF
TGTGCCAGCAGCTTAAGGGAACAGGCCCATGGCTACACCTTC
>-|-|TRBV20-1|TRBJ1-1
CSASFVTGRTEAFF
TGCAGTGCTAGCTTTGTCACAGGTCGCACTGAAGCTTTCTTT
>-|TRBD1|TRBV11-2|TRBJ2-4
CASRGQGRNIQYF
TGTGCCAGCCGGGGACAGGGGCGGAACATTCAGTACTTC
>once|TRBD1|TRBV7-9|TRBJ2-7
CASSPMGQLTSYEQYF
TGTGCCAGCAGCCCCATGGGACAGCTAACTTCCTACGAGCAGTACTTC
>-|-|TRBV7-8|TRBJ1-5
CASSFREDQPQHF
TGTGCCAGCAGCTTCCGAGAAGATCAGCCCCAGCATTTT
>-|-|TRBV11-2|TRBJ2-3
CASSLDSSQYF
TGTGCCAGCAGCTTAGATTCGTCGCAGTATTTT
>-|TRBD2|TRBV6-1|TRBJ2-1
CASSPALLAGWYNEQFF
TGTGCCAGCAGTCCGGCCCTTCTAGCGGGATGGTACAATGAGCAGTTCTTC
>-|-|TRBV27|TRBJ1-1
CASSYTRDTEAFF
TGTGCCAGCAGTTATACTCGGGACACTGAAGCTTTCTTT
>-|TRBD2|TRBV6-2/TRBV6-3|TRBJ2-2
CASRRTSGGRFGLFF
TGTGCCAGCAGGAGGACTAGCGGGGGCCGGTTTGGGCTGTTTTTT
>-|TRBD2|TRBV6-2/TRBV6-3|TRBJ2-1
CAVRTELAGTRGEQFF
TGTGCCGTACGGACGGAACTAGCGGGGACACGGGGTGAGCAGTTCTTC
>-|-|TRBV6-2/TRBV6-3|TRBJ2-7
CASRRQSLGRAYEQYF
TGTGCCAGCAGACGCCAATCGTTGGGACGGGCCTACGAGCAGTACTTC
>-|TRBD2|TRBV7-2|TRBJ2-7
CASSPGGGYSYEQYF
TGTGCCAGCAGCCCCGGGGGGGGGTACTCCTACGAGCAGTACTTC
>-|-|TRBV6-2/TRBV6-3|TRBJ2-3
CASTPRVWDTQYF
TGTGCCAGCACCCCCCGAGTTTGGGATACGCAGTATTTT
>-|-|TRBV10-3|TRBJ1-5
CATTPGSNSNQPQHF
TGTGCCACTACTCCTGGTAGCAATAGCAATCAGCCCCAGCATTTT
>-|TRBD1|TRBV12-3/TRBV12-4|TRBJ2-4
CASSLSGGANIQYF
TGTGCCAGCAGTTTATCAGGGGGCGCGAACATTCAGTACTTC
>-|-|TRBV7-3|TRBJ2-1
CASSLAEGGEQFF
TGTGCCAGCAGCCTTGCGGAAGGGGGTGAGCAGTTCTTC
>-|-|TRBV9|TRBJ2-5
CASSVGVVETQYF
TGTGCCAGCAGCGTCGGGGTGGTTGAGACCCAGTACTTC
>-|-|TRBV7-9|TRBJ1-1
CASSISGTGNTEAFF
TGTGCCAGCAGCATCTCAGGGACGGGTAACACTGAAGCTTTCTTT
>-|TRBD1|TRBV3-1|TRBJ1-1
CASSFDRGPNTEAFF
TGTGCCAGCAGCTTCGACAGGGGACCAAACACTGAAGCTTTCTTT
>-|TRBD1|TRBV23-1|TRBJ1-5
CASSRRDRGRVSNQPQHF
TGCGCCAGCAGTCGGCGGGACAGGGGGCGAGTCAGCAATCAGCCCCAGCATTTT
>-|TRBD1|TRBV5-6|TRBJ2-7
CASSSGTGTFYEQYF
TGTGCCAGCAGCTCCGGGACAGGGACATTCTACGAGCAGTACTTC
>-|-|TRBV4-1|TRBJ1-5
CASSQGATHSNQPQHF
TGCGCCAGCAGCCAAGGAGCCACACATAGCAATCAGCCCCAGCATTTT
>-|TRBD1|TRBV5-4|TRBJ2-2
CASSSPTGADGELFF
TGTGCCAGCAGCTCACCGACAGGGGCGGACGGGGAGCTGTTTTTT
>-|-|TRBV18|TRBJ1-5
CASSPVGAEQPQHF
TGTGCCAGCTCACCGGTAGGGGCTGAACAGCCCCAGCATTTT
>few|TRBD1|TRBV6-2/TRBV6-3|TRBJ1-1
CASSYSMTGVETEAFF
TGTGCCAGCAGTTACTCGATGACAGGGGTCGAAACTGAAGCTTTCTTT
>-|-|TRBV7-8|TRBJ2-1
CASRPARDISYNEQFF
TGTGCCAGCAGACCTGCCCGGGACATAAGTTACAATGAGCAGTTCTTC
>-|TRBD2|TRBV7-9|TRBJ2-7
CASTLAGSYEQYF
TGTGCCAGCACGCTAGCGGGATCCTACGAGCAGTACTTC
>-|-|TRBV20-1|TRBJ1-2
CSARGQGHYGYTF
TGCAGTGCTAGAGGGCAGGGACACTATGGCTACACCTTC
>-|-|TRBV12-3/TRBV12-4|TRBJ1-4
CASSPPKGNYEKLFF
TGTGCCAGCAGCCCGCCAAAAGGGAATTATGAAAAACTGTTTTTT
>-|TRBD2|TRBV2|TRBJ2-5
CASRGGLAGAVETQYF
TGTGCCAGCAGAGGGGGACTAGCGGGAGCGGTCGAGACCCAGTACTTC
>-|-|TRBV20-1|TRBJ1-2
CSARDSRALDGYTF
TGCAGTGCTAGAGATTCAAGGGCTCTCGATGGCTACACCTTC